Shown below are 5 T cell receptor beta chains from a single sample sequenced in a study of identical twins. MiXCR, run by TCRdb on the 5' RACE reads, gives a single entry per CDR3 protein. The data show around 690,000 distinct CDR3 sequences, roughly 20% seen once. In addition, the sample was reused for a study of T cells expressing NK-cell markers.

Sequencing was carried out using PBMCs. The source is a woman under 30 in good health.

The gene calls are TRBV6-1 and TRBJ1-6, with D maybe TRBD1 (5 bases). CDR3 length: 13 amino acids. Germline CDR1 is MNHNS and CDR2 is SASEGT. CDR3 bases: TGTGCTGGGGCAGTTTCCTATAATTCACCCCTCCACTTT. Protein sequence: CAGAVSYNSPLHF.

The gene calls are TRBV29-1 and TRBJ2-3, with D perhaps TRBD1 or TRBD2 (5 bases each). The CDR3 spans 14 residues. CDR1 and CDR2 (germline): SQVTM, ANQGSEA. Trimming removed 6 bases at V and 3 bases at J, with 16 bases between. As DNA, the CDR3 is TGCAGCGTCCGTCTCCGGGGCCATACAGATACGCAGTATTTT. Amino acid sequence: CSVRLRGHTDTQYF.

Only one count was recorded for this clonotype. The chain couples TRBV12-3 or TRBV12-4 to TRBJ2-2; D is possibly TRBD2 (5 bases). The CDR3 sequence is 15 residues long. Trimming cost V 7 bases and J 0 bases, with 12 bases left between them. This chain's CDR3 is CASTIPGSNTGELFF. DNA of the CDR3: TGTGCCAGCACCATCCCGGGATCGAACACCGGGGAGCTGTTTTTT.

This rearrangement joins TRBV29-1 to TRBJ1-2; 9 bases are shared with TRBD1. The CDR3 is made up of 18 amino acids. The J segment lost 3 bases and the V segment lost 2 bases, leaving 16 bases of the junction unmatched. Germline CDR1 SQVTM, CDR2 ANQGSEA. The CDR3 DNA follows: TGCAGCGTTGAATCTATACCGGGACAGGGACCCCCATACTATGGCTACACCTTC. Its translation is CSVESIPGQGPPYYGYTF.

The chain joins TRBV6-1 to TRBJ2-1, with D tentatively TRBD2 (5 bases). V lost 7 bases, J lost 9 bases, and 16 bases lay in between. Germline V CDR1 and CDR2: MNHNS, SASEGT. This CDR3 has 13 residues. The CDR3 protein is CASKVDAGFEQFF. The DNA for the CDR3 is TGTGCCAGCAAGGTGGACGCGGGCTTTGAGCAGTTCTTC.